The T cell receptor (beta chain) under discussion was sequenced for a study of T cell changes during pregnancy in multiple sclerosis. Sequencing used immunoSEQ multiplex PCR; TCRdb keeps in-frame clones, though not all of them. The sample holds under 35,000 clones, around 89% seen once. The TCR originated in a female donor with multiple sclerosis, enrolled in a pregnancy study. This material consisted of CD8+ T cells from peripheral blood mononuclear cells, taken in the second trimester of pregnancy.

CDR3 sequence (DNA): TGTGCCAGCAGCGAACTAGCGGTACCACCCACAGATACGCAGTATTTT. Its translation is CASSELAVPPTDTQYF. The chain combines TRBV7-2 with TRBJ2-3, with TRBD2 matching over 8 bases. Unmatched junction bases numbered 9, after V lost 5 bases and J lost 2 bases. Germline CDR1 SGHTA, CDR2 FQGNSA. The CDR3 is made up of 16 amino acids.